The 32 T cell receptor beta chains given below trace back to one sample, sequenced in a study of blood T cell repertoires in COVID-19. Using immunoSEQ multiplex PCR, the repertoire was profiled, and TCRdb retains in-frame clones only, with some absent. The table records about 310,000 clones, nearly 90% of them present only once. The sequencing input was PBMCs or T cells enriched from blood (not recorded which). The receptors stem from a woman under 30 with acute COVID-19.

The V gene is TRBV30, the J gene TRBJ2-1; a possible D gene is TRBD2 (7 bases). CDR3 size: 15 residues. CDR1 and CDR2 (germline): GTSNPN, SVGIG (reference sequence). The V gene lost 1 base and the J gene lost 9 bases, with 19 bases spanning the gap. CDR3 loop: CAWSAQFGGRVEQFF. The CDR3 nucleotides read TGTGCCTGGAGTGCCCAATTCGGGGGGCGCGTTGAGCAGTTCTTC.

The chain couples TRBV6-2 or TRBV6-3 to TRBJ2-5; 9 bases are a match to TRBD1. V shed 6 bases and J 5 bases; nucleotides not matched to a gene: 7. The CDR3 length is 14 residues. CDR1 is MNHEY, CDR2 SVGEGT, per germline. As DNA, the CDR3 is TGTGCCAGCAGCTCAGTACAGGGGGCGGAGACCCAGTACTTC. Amino acids: CASSSVQGAETQYF.

The rearrangement joins TRBV28 to TRBJ1-1; perhaps TRBD1 as D (5 bases). The V end was cut by 1 base, the J end by 1 base, with 10 bases between. The CDR3 is 15 amino acids. Germline CDR1 and CDR2: MDHEN and SYDVKM. CDR3: CASSLSSRANTEAFF. The CDR3 DNA is TGTGCCAGCAGTTTATCGTCCAGGGCGAACACTGAAGCTTTCTTT.

This rearrangement joins TRBV5-4 to TRBJ2-6; TRBD1 agrees at 7 bases. The CDR3 has 17 amino acids. Germline V gene data show CDR1 as SGHNT and CDR2 as YYREEE (reference sequence). Trimming took 0 bases from V and 0 from J; bases not matched to a gene: 3. The CDR3 coding sequence is TGTGCCAGCAGCTTGGAGGGACAGAGCTCTGGGGCCAACGTCCTGACTTTC. Translated: CASSLEGQSSGANVLTF.

A note on this clone: Different DNA sequences within this sample yield the same CDR3. The CDR3 region has the DNA TGCGCCAGCAGCCCAGGGACAACTAATGAAAAACTGTTTTTT. Encoded protein: CASSPGTTNEKLFF. V usage is TRBV5-1 and J usage is TRBJ1-4; D is possibly TRBD1 (5 bases). The CDR3 has 14 amino acids. Germline CDR1 and CDR2: SGHRS and YFSETQ. Between the trimmed V and J ends, which lost 4 bases and 0 bases, there was a span of 7 bases. Together with reference TRBV5-1 and TRBJ1-4, the CDR3 gives the full variable domain: KAGVTQTPRYLIKTRGQQVTLSCSPISGHRSVSWYQQTPGQGLQFLFEYFSETQRNKGNFPGRFSGRQFSNSRSEMNVSTLELGDSALYLCASSPGTTNEKLFFGSGTQLSVL.

This sequence joins TRBV9 and TRBJ2-3; D unclear. Germline V CDR1 and CDR2: SGDLS, YYNGEE. V shed 0 bases and J shed 5 bases, with 4 bases lying between them. The CDR3 covers 12 residues. The CDR3 region is CASSVAKDTQYF. As DNA, the CDR3 is TGTGCCAGCAGCGTAGCAAAAGATACGCAGTATTTT. The full variable domain, rest sourced from reference TRBV9 and TRBJ2-3, is DSGVTQTPKHLITATGQRVTLRCSPRSGDLSVYWYQQSLDQGLQFLIQYYNGEERAKGNILERFSAQQFPDLHSELNLSSLELGDSALYFCASSVAKDTQYFGPGTRLTVL.

Remarks on this clone: The junction departs from germline at one end; a sequencing error may be responsible. The rearrangement joins TRBV7-7 to TRBJ2-3; no clear D gene. The CDR3 covers 13 residues. Germline V lookup: CDR1 SSHAT, CDR2 FNYEAQ (reference sequence). The CDR3 coding sequence is TGTGCTAGCAGCTCGGGTGGGACAGATACGCAGTATTTT. Its translation is CASSSGGTDTQYF.

The gene calls are TRBV6-1 and TRBJ1-2; 12 bases line up with TRBD1. The CDR3 consists of 13 residues. Germline V gene sequence: CDR1 MNHNS, CDR2 SASEGT. Trimming at V came to 3 bases and at J to 7 bases, leaving 0 bases not matched to a gene. CDR3: CASSEGQGAGYTF. In nucleotides, the CDR3 is TGTGCCAGCAGTGAGGGACAGGGGGCTGGCTACACCTTC.

V usage is TRBV28 and J usage is TRBJ2-7; TRBD1 matches 9 bases. The V gene's germline CDR1 is MDHEN and CDR2 SYDVKM. The CDR3 is 15 residues long. Trimming cost V 4 bases and J 2 bases; bases outside gene matches: 6. The CDR3 loop reads CASSSSGTGTYEQYF. CDR3 bases: TGTGCCAGCAGTTCATCCGGGACAGGGACCTACGAGCAGTACTTC.

The CDR3 spells CASSDPVTSGSKYEQYF. In DNA form, the CDR3 reads TGTGCCAGCAGTGACCCCGTGACTAGCGGGAGTAAATACGAGCAGTACTTC. The rearrangement uses TRBV2 and TRBJ2-7, with 12 bases lining up with TRBD2. Trimming took 3 bases from V and 4 from J; bases not matched to a gene: 10. In germline, CDR1 is SNHLY, CDR2 FYNNEI. CDR3 length equals 17 residues. The complete variable domain, with remaining parts taken from reference TRBV2 and TRBJ2-7, reads EPEVTQTPSHQVTQMGQEVILRCVPISNHLYFYWYRQILGQKVEFLVSFYNNEISEKSEIFDDQFSVERPDGSNFTLKIRSTKLEDSAMYFCASSDPVTSGSKYEQYFGPGTRLTVT.

This chain connects TRBV29-1 to TRBJ1-4; D might be TRBD1 (6 bases). The CDR3 is 13 amino acids. V was pared by 6 bases and J by 4 bases, with 12 bases between. Germline V gene data show CDR1 as SQVTM and CDR2 as ANQGSEA. CDR3 DNA: TGCAGCGTCCTAGGGGGGGATAATGAAAAACTGTTTTTT. It yields the protein CSVLGGDNEKLFF.

The V call is TRBV13, the J call TRBJ2-7; maybe TRBD1 (5 bases). Germline V CDR1 and CDR2: PRHDT, FYEKMQ (reference sequence). The CDR3 loop spans 15 amino acids. Trimming removed 2 bases at V and 5 bases at J, with 16 bases between. Written as DNA, the CDR3 is TGTGCCAGCAGCTTATGGGGCCAGGGTAGAGACGAGCAGTACTTC. Its protein product is CASSLWGQGRDEQYF.

The J gene is TRBJ1-2, the V gene TRBV28; 9 bases fit TRBD1. J gave up 4 bases and V 4 bases, and 10 bases lay outside the gene matches. CDR3 length: 16 amino acids. Germline V gives CDR1 MDHEN, CDR2 SYDVKM. The CDR3 spells CASSSQKGQGGYGYTF. Written as DNA, the CDR3 is TGTGCCAGCAGTTCACAAAAGGGACAGGGAGGCTATGGCTACACCTTC.

The chain uses TRBV6-5 and TRBJ2-1, with D tentatively TRBD2 (5 bases). Germline V gene lookup returns CDR1 MNHEY and CDR2 SVGAGI. The CDR3 contains 15 residues. With 2 bases removed from V and 9 bases from J, the gap between germline ends came to 17 bases. For the CDR3, the DNA is TGTGCCAGCAGTTACCAGCCCGGGAAGCTCGGTGAGCAGTTCTTC. Encoded protein: CASSYQPGKLGEQFF.

The chain has TRBV11-3 and TRBJ1-1, with a weak D call TRBD1 (5 bases). Trimming took 2 bases from V and 4 from J, leaving 8 bases between them. Per the germline V gene, CDR1 is SGHNT and CDR2 is YENEEA. This CDR3 contains 13 residues. CDR3 sequence reads: CASSLRGTTEAFF. The CDR3 nucleotides are TGTGCCAGCAGCTTACGGGGGACCACTGAAGCTTTCTTT.

This chain uses TRBV28 with TRBJ1-6; D is undetermined. Per germline, CDR1 MDHEN and CDR2 SYDVKM. The CDR3 contains 14 residues. Trimming took off 3 bases at V and 10 bases at J, with 13 bases between the two ends. CDR3 sequence: CASSFNGRKSPLHF. CDR3 sequence (DNA): TGTGCCAGCAGTTTTAATGGGCGTAAATCACCCCTCCACTTT.

This chain uses TRBV2 with TRBJ2-3, with 7 bases fitting TRBD1. The trim removed 6 bases at V and 4 bases at J, leaving 13 bases unmatched. This CDR3 has 16 amino acids. Germline V gene sequence: CDR1 SNHLY, CDR2 FYNNEI. The CDR3 bases are TGTGCCAGCAGCCTACAGGGGTTGGCGGGCCCAGATACGCAGTATTTT. It yields the protein CASSLQGLAGPDTQYF.

The V gene is TRBV28, the J gene TRBJ2-5, with D possibly matching TRBD1 (6 bases). V lost 8 bases and J 6 bases, leaving 16 bases between the germline ends. The CDR3 covers 13 residues. Germline V CDR1 and CDR2: MDHEN, SYDVKM. The CDR3 DNA is TGTGCCAGCGGGCAGGGGATCGGAAAGACCCAGTACTTC. As protein: CASGQGIGKTQYF.

V gene TRBV5-6 combines with J gene TRBJ2-3, with D perhaps matching TRBD2 (5 bases). V lost 0 bases to trimming and J lost 4 bases, with 15 bases between them. Germline CDR1 reads SGHDT; CDR2 reads YYEEEE. The CDR3 covers 16 residues. The CDR3 DNA sequence: TGTGCCAGCAGCTTGGGGGGAGTGCCCCGGGCAGATACGCAGTATTTT. It codes for CASSLGGVPRADTQYF.

The chain links TRBV7-3 to TRBJ2-1; TRBD2 agrees at 7 bases. The CDR3 is 13 residues long. Germline lookup yields CDR1 SGHTA and CDR2 FQGTGA. The V and J ends lost 5 bases and 6 bases, in that order; junction bases with no gene match: 4. In DNA form, the CDR3 reads TGTGCCAGCAGCCTGGGAGGGGCCAATGAGCAGTTCTTC. Amino acids: CASSLGGANEQFF.

The J gene is TRBJ2-7, the V gene TRBV7-6; D uncertain. The V end was cut by 5 bases, the J end by 3 bases, with 11 bases between. The CDR3 sequence is 13 residues long. Germline CDR1 is SGHVS and CDR2 is FNYEAQ. CDR3 DNA: TGTGCCAGCAGCCTCGCAGGTATCTACGAGCAGTACTTC. As protein: CASSLAGIYEQYF.

The chain recombines TRBV3-1 (or the pseudogene TRBV3-2) with TRBJ2-1; 12 bases are shared with TRBD2. Germline lookup yields CDR1 LGHDT and CDR2 YNNKEL (reference sequence). With 3 bases clipped from V and 7 bases from J, the junction kept 7 bases outside the gene matches. The CDR3 is 16 amino acids. The CDR3: CASSHHGLAGRNEQFF. The DNA of the CDR3 is TGTGCCAGCAGCCATCACGGACTAGCGGGAAGGAATGAGCAGTTCTTC.

The chain links TRBV6-5 to TRBJ2-7, with 9 bases aligning to TRBD1. V was pared by 4 bases and J by 6 bases, with 7 bases of the junction left unmatched. The CDR3 covers 14 residues. Germline V gives CDR1 MNHEY, CDR2 SVGAGI. CDR3 loop: CASSSDRGSTEQYF. The CDR3 nucleotides are TGTGCCAGCAGTTCCGACAGGGGGAGTACCGAGCAGTACTTC.

This clone was recorded once. This chain links TRBV27 with TRBJ1-1; weak D call: TRBD1 (6 bases). From germline, CDR1 is MNHEY and CDR2 SMNVEV (reference sequence). Trimming left V 3 bases short and J 6 bases short, with 11 bases between. The length of the CDR3 is 13 residues. In DNA form, the CDR3 reads TGTGCCAGCAGTTTTTGGGGGCTTTCTGAAGCTTTCTTT. Translating gives CASSFWGLSEAFF.

The rearrangement uses TRBV19 and TRBJ1-2, with TRBD1 matching 8 bases. Trimming at V came to 6 bases and at J to 3 bases, leaving 6 bases not matched to a gene. This CDR3 has 14 residues. Per the germline V gene, CDR1 is LNHDA and CDR2 is SQIVND (reference sequence). The CDR3 here is CASSPGGADYGYTF. The CDR3 DNA is TGTGCCAGTAGCCCAGGGGGCGCGGACTATGGCTACACCTTC.

This clone was counted between two and nine times. The V gene is TRBV27, the J gene TRBJ1-2; the match to TRBD1 covers 7 bases. Trimming removed 5 bases from V and 8 bases from J; junction bases left unmatched: 11. The germline CDR1 and CDR2 sequences are MNHEY and SMNVEV (reference sequence). The CDR3 runs to 14 residues. DNA of the CDR3: TGTGCCAGCAGTCCCCTTCAGGGGGTTACGGGCTACACCTTC. Amino acids: CASSPLQGVTGYTF.

The rearrangement joins TRBV21-1 to TRBJ1-6. TRBV21-1 is classified as a pseudogene. The CDR3 loop spans 8 amino acids. The CDR3, as DNA: TGTGCCAGCAGCACGTTCCACTTT. This gives the protein CASSTFHF.

This clone was detected a few times. The V gene is TRBV7-6, the J gene TRBJ2-2; 8 nucleotides match TRBD1. From germline, CDR1 is SGHVS and CDR2 FNYEAQ. The V gene end was trimmed by 5 bases and the J gene end by 5 bases; junction bases not matched to a gene: 13. This CDR3 has 17 residues. In nucleotides, the CDR3 is TGTGCCAGCAGCGCCCGACTTCGGACAGGGAGAACCGGGGAGCTGTTTTTT. Translated, it gives CASSARLRTGRTGELFF.

This clone is a singleton in its sample. This chain connects TRBV15 to TRBJ2-1, with TRBD2 identical over 12 bases. Germline V lookup: CDR1 LNHNV, CDR2 YYDKDF (reference sequence). J was trimmed by 7 bases and V by 2 bases; bases with no gene match: 6. CDR3 length equals 16 residues. CDR3 DNA: TGTGCCACCAGCAGAACGATTCTAGCGGGAGGGAATGAGCAGTTCTTC. Encoded protein: CATSRTILAGGNEQFF. Full variable domain (outside the CDR3, taken from reference TRBV15 and TRBJ2-1): DAMVIQNPRYQVTQFGKPVTLSCSQTLNHNVMYWYQQKSSQAPKLLFHYYDKDFNNEADTPDNFQSRRPNTSFCFLDIRSPGLGDTAMYLCATSRTILAGGNEQFFGPGTRLTVL.

The rearrangement uses TRBV15 and TRBJ2-5; 7 nucleotides match TRBD2. V trimming: 0 bases; J trimming: 3 bases; junction bases outside the gene matches: 4. The CDR3 has 15 amino acids. CDR1 is LNHNV, CDR2 YYDKDF, per germline (reference sequence). In DNA form, the CDR3 reads TGTGCCACCAGCAGAGATCCGGGAGGCGAAGAGACCCAGTACTTC. It codes for CATSRDPGGEETQYF. Variable domain in full (rest from reference TRBV15 and TRBJ2-5): DAMVIQNPRYQVTQFGKPVTLSCSQTLNHNVMYWYQQKSSQAPKLLFHYYDKDFNNEADTPDNFQSRRPNTSFCFLDIRSPGLGDTAMYLCATSRDPGGEETQYFGPGTRLLVL.

This chain links TRBV9 with TRBJ2-7; the match to TRBD2 covers 8 bases. The CDR3 totals 15 residues. V gave up 4 bases and J gave up 0 bases; unmatched junction bases: 6. Germline values: CDR1 SGDLS, CDR2 YYNGEE. CDR3 coding DNA: TGTGCCAGCAGCACCTCCGGGACTAGCTCCTACGAGCAGTACTTC. It codes for CASSTSGTSSYEQYF.

The chain couples TRBV11-2 to TRBJ2-5; D is uncertain. CDR1 is SGHAT, CDR2 FQNNGV, per germline. The CDR3 sequence is 14 residues long. V lost 1 base to trimming and J lost 6 bases, with 12 bases between them. The CDR3 nucleotides are TGTGCCAGCAGCTTAGGTTTTGGGCTAAAGACCCAGTACTTC. This gives the protein CASSLGFGLKTQYF.